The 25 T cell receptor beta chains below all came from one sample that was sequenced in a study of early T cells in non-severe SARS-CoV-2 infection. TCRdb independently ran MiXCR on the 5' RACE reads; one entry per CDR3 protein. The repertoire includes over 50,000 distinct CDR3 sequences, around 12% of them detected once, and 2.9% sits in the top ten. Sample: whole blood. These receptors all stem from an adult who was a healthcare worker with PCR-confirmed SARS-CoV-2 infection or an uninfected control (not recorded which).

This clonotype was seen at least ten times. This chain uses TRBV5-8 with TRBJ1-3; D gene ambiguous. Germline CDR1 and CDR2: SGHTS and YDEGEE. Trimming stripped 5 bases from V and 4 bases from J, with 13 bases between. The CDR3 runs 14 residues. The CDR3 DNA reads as TGTGCCAGCAGGGTCTTGGGGTCCGGAAACACCATATATTTT. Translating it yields CASRVLGSGNTIYF.

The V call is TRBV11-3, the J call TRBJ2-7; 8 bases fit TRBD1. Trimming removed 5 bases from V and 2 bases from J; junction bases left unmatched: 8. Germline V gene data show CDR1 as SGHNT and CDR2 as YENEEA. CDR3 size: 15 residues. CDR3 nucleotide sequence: TGTGCCAGCAGCCTCCGGGACAGGCCTCCCTACGAGCAGTACTTC. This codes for CASSLRDRPPYEQYF.

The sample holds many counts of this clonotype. CDR3 loop: CASSVGFGGSSYEQYF. The DNA for the CDR3 is TGTGCCAGCAGCGTAGGTTTCGGGGGCTCCTCCTACGAGCAGTACTTC. The rearrangement links TRBV9 to TRBJ2-7; tentatively, D is TRBD1 or TRBD2 (6 bases each). CDR1 SGDLS and CDR2 YYNGEE come from the germline V gene. Trimming cost V 0 bases and J 0 bases, with 13 bases left between them. The CDR3 is made up of 16 amino acids.

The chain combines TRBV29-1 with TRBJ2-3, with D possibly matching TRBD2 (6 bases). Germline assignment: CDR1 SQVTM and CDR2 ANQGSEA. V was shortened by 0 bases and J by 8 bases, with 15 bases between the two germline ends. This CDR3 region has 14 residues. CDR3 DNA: TGCAGCGTTGAAGATCCCGGAGGGAGCGGTACGCAGTATTTT. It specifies CSVEDPGGSGTQYF.

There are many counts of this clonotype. The CDR3 DNA sequence: TGCAGCGTCAGACTAGCGGGGGGGAATGAGCAGTTCTTC. It is translated as CSVRLAGGNEQFF. This chain uses TRBV29-1 with TRBJ2-1; 14 nucleotides align to TRBD2. J lost 7 bases, V lost 6 bases, and 2 bases had no gene match. CDR3 length equals 13 residues. The germline V gene encodes CDR1 SQVTM and CDR2 ANQGSEA.

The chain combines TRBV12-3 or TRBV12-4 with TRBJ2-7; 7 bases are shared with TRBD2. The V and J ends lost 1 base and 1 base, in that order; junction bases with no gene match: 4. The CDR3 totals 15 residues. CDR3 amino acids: CASSLGGGWSYEQYF. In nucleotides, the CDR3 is TGTGCCAGCAGTTTAGGGGGAGGGTGGTCCTACGAGCAGTACTTC.

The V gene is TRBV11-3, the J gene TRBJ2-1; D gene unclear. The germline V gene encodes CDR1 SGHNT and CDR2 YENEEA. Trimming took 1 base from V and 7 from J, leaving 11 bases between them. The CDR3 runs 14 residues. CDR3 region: CASSLGVGLNEQFF. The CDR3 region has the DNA TGTGCCAGCAGCTTAGGCGTAGGGCTAAATGAGCAGTTCTTC.

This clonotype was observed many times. CDR3 region: CASSLGGVETEAFF. In DNA form, the CDR3 reads TGTGCCAGCAGCTTAGGAGGTGTTGAGACTGAAGCTTTCTTT. This chain uses TRBV7-9 with TRBJ1-1; D remains unclear. The CDR3 covers 14 residues. V lost 1 base, J lost 5 bases, and 11 bases lay in between. CDR1 and CDR2 from the germline V gene are SEHNR and FQNEAQ (reference sequence).

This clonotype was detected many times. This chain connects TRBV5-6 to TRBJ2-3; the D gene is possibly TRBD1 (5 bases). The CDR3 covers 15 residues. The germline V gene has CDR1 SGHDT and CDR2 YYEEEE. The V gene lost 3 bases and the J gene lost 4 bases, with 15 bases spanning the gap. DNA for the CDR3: TGTGCCAGCAGCTCGATCAACGGCAGGGCAGATACGCAGTATTTT. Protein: CASSSINGRADTQYF.

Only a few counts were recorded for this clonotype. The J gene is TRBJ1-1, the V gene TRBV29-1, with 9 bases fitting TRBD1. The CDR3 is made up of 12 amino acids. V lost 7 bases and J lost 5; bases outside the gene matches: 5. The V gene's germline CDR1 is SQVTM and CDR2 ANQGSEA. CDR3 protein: CSAHRGLTEAFF. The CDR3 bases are TGCAGCGCACACAGGGGGCTAACTGAAGCTTTCTTT.

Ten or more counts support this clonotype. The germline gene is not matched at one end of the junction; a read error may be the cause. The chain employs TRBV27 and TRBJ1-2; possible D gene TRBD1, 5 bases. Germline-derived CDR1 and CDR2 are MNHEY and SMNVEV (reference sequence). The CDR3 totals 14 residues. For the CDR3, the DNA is TGTGCCAGCAGTCCCTTGACAGTTTCTCCGGGGTACGCCTTC. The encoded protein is CASSPLTVSPGYAF.

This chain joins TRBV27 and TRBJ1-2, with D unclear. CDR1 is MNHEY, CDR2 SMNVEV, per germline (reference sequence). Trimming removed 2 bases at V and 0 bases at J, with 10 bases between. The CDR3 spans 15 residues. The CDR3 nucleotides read TGTGCCAGCAGTTTAGGAGGCCTCCCTAACTATGGCTACACCTTC. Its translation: CASSLGGLPNYGYTF.

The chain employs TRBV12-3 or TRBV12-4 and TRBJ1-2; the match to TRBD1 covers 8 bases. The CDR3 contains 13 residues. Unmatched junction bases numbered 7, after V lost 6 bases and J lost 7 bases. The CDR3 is CASRGQVWSGYTF. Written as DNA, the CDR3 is TGTGCCAGCAGGGGACAGGTATGGAGTGGCTACACCTTC.

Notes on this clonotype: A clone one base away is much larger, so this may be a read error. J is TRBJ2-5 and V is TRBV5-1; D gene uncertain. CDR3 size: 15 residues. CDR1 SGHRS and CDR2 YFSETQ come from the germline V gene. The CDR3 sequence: CASSLSVALQETKYF. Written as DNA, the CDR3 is TGCGCCAGCAGCTTGTCCGTGGCCCTCCAAGAGACCAAGTACTTC. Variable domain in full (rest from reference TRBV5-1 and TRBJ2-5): KAGVTQTPRYLIKTRGQQVTLSCSPISGHRSVSWYQQTPGQGLQFLFEYFSETQRNKGNFPGRFSGRQFSNSRSEMNVSTLELGDSALYLCASSLSVALQETKYFGPGTRLLVL.

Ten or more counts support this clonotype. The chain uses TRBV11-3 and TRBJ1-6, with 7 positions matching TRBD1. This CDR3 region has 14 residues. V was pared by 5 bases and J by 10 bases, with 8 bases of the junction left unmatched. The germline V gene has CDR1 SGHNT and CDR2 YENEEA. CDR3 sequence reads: CASSEDRLKSPLHF. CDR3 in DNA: TGTGCCAGCAGCGAGGACAGGCTGAAGTCACCCCTCCACTTT.

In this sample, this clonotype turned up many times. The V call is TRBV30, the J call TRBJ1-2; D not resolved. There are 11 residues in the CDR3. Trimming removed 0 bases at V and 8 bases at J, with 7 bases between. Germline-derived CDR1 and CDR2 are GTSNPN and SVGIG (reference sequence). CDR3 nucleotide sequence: TGTGCCTGGAGTGTACGTTCGGGCTACACCTTC. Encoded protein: CAWSVRSGYTF.

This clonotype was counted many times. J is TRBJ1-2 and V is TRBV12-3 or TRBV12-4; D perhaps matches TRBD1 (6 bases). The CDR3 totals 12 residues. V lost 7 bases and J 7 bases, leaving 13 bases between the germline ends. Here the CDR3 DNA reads TGTGCCAGCATACGACAGGAGAGTGGCTACACCTTC. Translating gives CASIRQESGYTF.

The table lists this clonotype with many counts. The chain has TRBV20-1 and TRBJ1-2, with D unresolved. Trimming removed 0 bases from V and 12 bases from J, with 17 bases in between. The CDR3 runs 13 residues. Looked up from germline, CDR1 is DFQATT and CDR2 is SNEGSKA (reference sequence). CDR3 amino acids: CSARDQEGPINTF. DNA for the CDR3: TGCAGTGCTAGAGATCAAGAAGGGCCGATTAACACCTTC.

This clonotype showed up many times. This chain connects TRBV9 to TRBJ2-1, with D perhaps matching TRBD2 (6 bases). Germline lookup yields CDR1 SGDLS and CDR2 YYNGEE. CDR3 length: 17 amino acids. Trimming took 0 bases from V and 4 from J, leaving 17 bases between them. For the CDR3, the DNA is TGTGCCAGCAGCGTAGGTTTGGCGGCGGGGCTTTACAATGAGCAGTTCTTC. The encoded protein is CASSVGLAAGLYNEQFF.

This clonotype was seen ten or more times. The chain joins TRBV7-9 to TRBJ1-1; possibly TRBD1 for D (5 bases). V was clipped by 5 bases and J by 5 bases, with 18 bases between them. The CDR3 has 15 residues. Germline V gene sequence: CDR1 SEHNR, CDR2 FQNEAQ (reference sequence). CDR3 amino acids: CASSPLGGGGTEAFF. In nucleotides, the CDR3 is TGTGCCAGCAGCCCCCTTGGGGGGGGAGGGACTGAAGCTTTCTTT.

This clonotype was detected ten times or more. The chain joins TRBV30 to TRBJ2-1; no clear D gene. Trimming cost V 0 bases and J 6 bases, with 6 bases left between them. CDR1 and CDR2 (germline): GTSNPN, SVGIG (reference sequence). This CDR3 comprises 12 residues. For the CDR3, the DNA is TGTGCCTGGAGTGTACGAGGCAATGAGCAGTTCTTC. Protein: CAWSVRGNEQFF. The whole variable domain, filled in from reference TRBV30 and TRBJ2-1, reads SQTIHQWPATLVQPVGSPLSLECTVEGTSNPNLYWYRQAAGRGLQLLFYSVGIGQISSEVPQNLSASRPQDRQFILSSKKLLLSDSGFYLCAWSVRGNEQFFGPGTRLTVL.

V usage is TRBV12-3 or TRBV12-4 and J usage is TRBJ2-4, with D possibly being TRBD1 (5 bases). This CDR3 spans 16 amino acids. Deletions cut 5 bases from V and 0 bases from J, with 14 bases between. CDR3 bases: TGTGCCAGCAGTCCAGGGTTTAGCTTAGCCAAAAACATTCAGTACTTC. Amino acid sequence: CASSPGFSLAKNIQYF.

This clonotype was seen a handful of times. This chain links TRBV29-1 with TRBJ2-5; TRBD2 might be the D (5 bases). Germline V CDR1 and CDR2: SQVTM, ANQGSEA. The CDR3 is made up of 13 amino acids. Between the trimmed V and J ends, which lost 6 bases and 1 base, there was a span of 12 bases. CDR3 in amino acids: CSVSRGPQETQYF. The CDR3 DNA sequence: TGCAGCGTGTCCCGGGGTCCCCAAGAGACCCAGTACTTC.

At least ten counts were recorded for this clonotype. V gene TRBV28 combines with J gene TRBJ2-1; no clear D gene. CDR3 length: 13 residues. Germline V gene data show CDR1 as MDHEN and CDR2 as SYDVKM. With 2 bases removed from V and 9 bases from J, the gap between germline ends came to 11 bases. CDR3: CASSLQVEPEQFF. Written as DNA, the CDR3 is TGTGCCAGCAGTTTACAGGTAGAACCTGAGCAGTTCTTC.

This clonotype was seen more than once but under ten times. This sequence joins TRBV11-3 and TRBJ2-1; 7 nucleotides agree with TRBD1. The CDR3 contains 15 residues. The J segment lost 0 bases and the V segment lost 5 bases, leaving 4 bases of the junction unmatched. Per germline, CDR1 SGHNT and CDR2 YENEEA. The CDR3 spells CASSQTGSSYNEQFF. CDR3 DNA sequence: TGTGCCAGCAGCCAGACAGGGAGCTCCTACAATGAGCAGTTCTTC. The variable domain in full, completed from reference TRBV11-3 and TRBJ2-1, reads EAGVVQSPRYKIIEKKQPVAFWCNPISGHNTLYWYLQNLGQGPELLIRYENEEAVDDSQLPKDRFSAERLKGVDSTLKIQPAELGDSAVYLCASSQTGSSYNEQFFGPGTRLTVL.